This T cell receptor beta chain is drawn from a study of CD8+ T cells in alopecia areata. Study as a whole: Treatment comprised oral tofacitinib, 5 to 10 mg twice daily, in treated patients. Tofacitinib continued for 6 to 18 months and was then withheld for 6 months.

Specified treatment: oral pan-JAK inhibitor, 5-10 mg twice daily. To note about this clone: Its antigen is still unknown.

Findings and limits, study-wide: The study found TCR sharing across patients less clear than in mice, possibly for HLA reasons.

It was cDNA, reverse transcribed from extracted RNA, that served as the sequencing template. Sequencing used immunoSEQ multiplex PCR; TCRdb keeps in-frame clones, though not all of them. The table lists over 150,000 clones, roughly 50% of them singletons. Germline values: CDR1 SQVTM, CDR2 ANQGSEA. CDR3 length: 12 residues. V lost 1 base and J lost 6; bases outside the gene matches: 2. The clonotype comes from a human donor with alopecia areata. The rearrangement joins TRBV29-1 to TRBJ2-7, with 8 bases lining up with TRBD2. The material was CD8+ T cells sorted from blood, obtained at week 24, from a patient treated with tofacitinib. CDR3 protein: CSVEVAGGEQYF. CDR3 nucleotide sequence: TGCAGCGTTGAAGTCGCGGGGGGCGAGCAGTACTTC.